The 18 T cell receptor beta chains listed next were all sequenced from one sample in a study of blood T cell repertoires in COVID-19. The table came from immunoSEQ multiplex PCR; TCRdb's copy has only in-frame clones and leaves some out. The sample records around 60,000 clones, around 89% being singletons. The source material was peripheral blood. Receptors were obtained from a man in his sixties with active COVID-19.

CDR3 nucleotide sequence: TGCGCCAGCAGCCAAGCTCCGACAGTTAAGGGTGAAGCTTTCTTT. Residues: CASSQAPTVKGEAFF. The chain joins TRBV4-3 to TRBJ1-1; a possible D gene is TRBD1 (5 bases). Germline V gene lookup returns CDR1 LGHNA and CDR2 YSLEER. The CDR3 has 15 amino acids. Trimming removed 1 base at V and 7 bases at J, with 16 bases between.

The rearrangement joins TRBV11-2 to TRBJ1-2; D might be TRBD1 (5 bases). The CDR3 extends over 14 amino acids. V lost 2 bases to trimming and J lost 5 bases, with 12 bases between them. Germline assignment: CDR1 SGHAT and CDR2 FQNNGV. CDR3 DNA: TGTGCCAGCAGCTTAACTACTGGGGGGTATGGCTACACCTTC. It codes for CASSLTTGGYGYTF.

The chain links TRBV7-9 to TRBJ1-2; TRBD1 agrees at 9 bases. CDR3 length: 13 amino acids. Trimming took 1 base from V and 9 from J; bases not matched to a gene: 3. From germline, CDR1 is SEHNR and CDR2 FQNEAQ (reference sequence). CDR3 nucleotide sequence: TGTGCCAGCAGCTTAGGGGACAGGGAAAGCTACACCTTC. Amino acid sequence: CASSLGDRESYTF.

A few counts support this clone. The J gene is TRBJ2-7, the V gene TRBV5-7; possible D gene TRBD1, 10 bases. TRBV5-7 is classed as an ORF, of uncertain function. V lost 4 bases and J 11 bases, leaving 37 bases between the germline ends. The CDR3 length is 19 residues. CDR3 amino acids: CASSPSQTGGEGLASREYF. The CDR3 DNA follows: TGTGCCAGCAGCCCCTCCCAGACAGGGGGCGAGGGACTAGCCTCTAGGGAGTACTTC.

The chain links TRBV3-1 (or the pseudogene TRBV3-2) to TRBJ1-2; D call uncertain. This CDR3 region has 15 residues. From germline, CDR1 is LGHDT and CDR2 YNNKEL (reference sequence). V lost 0 bases to trimming and J lost 3 bases, with 11 bases between them. The CDR3 region has the DNA TGTGCCAGCAGCCAAGAAGGAGGGCTTTACTATGGCTACACCTTC. Translation gives CASSQEGGLYYGYTF.

The chain couples TRBV1 to TRBJ2-3; the D segment call TRBD2 is taken from the table without a DNA check. TRBV1 is a recognized pseudogene. This CDR3 is built from 18 residues. CDR3 in amino acids: CTSSQDRASGGITDTQYF. CDR3 coding DNA: TGCACCAGCAGCCAAGATCGGGCTAGCGGGGGGATTACAGATACGCAGTATTTT.

About this clone: At one boundary the junction diverges from the germline segment, which might be a read error. The chain uses TRBV6-5 and TRBJ1-5; 9 nucleotides align to TRBD1. The CDR3 totals 14 residues. Germline V CDR1 and CDR2: MNHEY, SVGAGI. CDR3 sequence reads: CAGSWTGADQPQHF. The CDR3 nucleotides are TGTGCCGGCAGCTGGACAGGGGCAGATCAGCCCCAGCATTTT.

V is TRBV30 and J is TRBJ2-5; tentative D call: TRBD2 (6 bases). The CDR3 has 14 amino acids. V shed 3 bases and J shed 1 base, with 12 bases lying between them. Germline V gene lookup returns CDR1 GTSNPN and CDR2 SVGIG (reference sequence). CDR3 sequence reads: CAWRALGGQETQYF. As DNA, the CDR3 is TGTGCCTGGAGAGCCCTGGGGGGCCAAGAGACCCAGTACTTC.

This chain connects TRBV11-3 to TRBJ1-6; D call uncertain. This CDR3 region has 20 residues. Per the germline V gene, CDR1 is SGHNT and CDR2 is YENEEA. V was shortened by 8 bases and J by 0 bases, with 26 bases between the two germline ends. CDR3 region: CASLSAGGREKSSYNSPLHF. CDR3 DNA: TGTGCCAGCTTGAGTGCGGGCGGGCGCGAGAAGAGCTCCTATAATTCACCCCTCCACTTT.

The chain employs TRBV6-4 and TRBJ1-2; possible D gene TRBD1, 6 bases. Germline loops: CDR1 MRHNA, CDR2 SNTAGT. Trimming removed 1 base from V and 8 bases from J, with 14 bases in between. The CDR3 is made up of 14 amino acids. CDR3 DNA sequence: TGTGCCAGCAGTGACTTAGGGGGTTCAGAAGGCTACACCTTC. This codes for CASSDLGGSEGYTF.

The J gene is TRBJ2-7, the V gene TRBV28; TRBD1 matches at 7 bases. V trimming: 6 bases; J trimming: 3 bases; junction bases outside the gene matches: 5. The CDR3 is 13 residues long. Germline-derived CDR1 and CDR2 are MDHEN and SYDVKM. This CDR3 is CASSPPGGYEQYF. The CDR3, as DNA: TGTGCCAGCAGCCCGCCAGGGGGCTACGAGCAGTACTTC.

The V call is TRBV2, the J call TRBJ2-7; unclear D gene. Germline V lookup: CDR1 SNHLY, CDR2 FYNNEI. This CDR3 contains 11 residues. V was trimmed by 2 bases and J by 5 bases, leaving 4 bases between them. The DNA for the CDR3 is TGTGCCAGCAGTGAATACAACGAGCAGTACTTC. Its protein product is CASSEYNEQYF.

The J gene is TRBJ2-1, the V gene TRBV9, with D possibly being TRBD1 (6 bases). Germline V CDR1 and CDR2: SGDLS, YYNGEE. CDR3 length equals 16 residues. V was pared by 3 bases and J by 7 bases, with 20 bases between. Written as DNA, the CDR3 is TGTGCCAGCAGCGGGGCCGGGACAATTTCATCAAATGAGCAGTTCTTC. Its protein is CASSGAGTISSNEQFF.

The gene calls are TRBV5-1 and TRBJ2-7; 8 bases fit TRBD1. From germline, CDR1 is SGHRS and CDR2 YFSETQ. The CDR3 length is 14 residues. V was pared by 5 bases and J by 3 bases, with 7 bases of the junction left unmatched. CDR3 amino acids: CASRMATGDYEQYF. DNA of the CDR3: TGCGCCAGCAGAATGGCGACAGGGGACTACGAGCAGTACTTC.

The chain uses TRBV19 and TRBJ1-2; D possibly corresponds to TRBD1 (6 bases). CDR1 and CDR2 (germline): LNHDA, SQIVND (reference sequence). Between the trimmed V and J ends, which lost 2 bases and 6 bases, there was a span of 16 bases. This CDR3 has 15 amino acids. The CDR3 DNA sequence: TGTGCCAGTAGTATATTGGGGGCGAGGATTGATGGCTACACCTTC. Protein sequence: CASSILGARIDGYTF.

The chain recombines TRBV5-1 with TRBJ2-1, with TRBD2 identical over 14 bases. From germline, CDR1 is SGHRS and CDR2 YFSETQ. J gave up 1 base and V 3 bases, and 0 bases lay outside the gene matches. The length of the CDR3 is 16 residues. The CDR3 reads CASSWTSGGSYNEQFF. CDR3 in DNA: TGCGCCAGCAGCTGGACTAGCGGGGGGTCCTACAATGAGCAGTTCTTC.

The chain combines TRBV9 with TRBJ2-7; weak D call: TRBD2 (6 bases). Germline values: CDR1 SGDLS, CDR2 YYNGEE. The CDR3 contains 14 residues. The ends were cut back, 0 bases at V and 6 bases at J, with 13 bases in the middle. The CDR3 nucleotides are TGTGCCAGCAGCGTAGGGGGAGGTAGGTCCGAGCAGTACTTC. This encodes CASSVGGGRSEQYF.

The CDR3 coding sequence is TGTGCCAGCTCACTGGGACAGGGGGCAGAGACCCAGTACTTC. It encodes CASSLGQGAETQYF. The chain carries TRBV18 and TRBJ2-5; 12 bases are shared with TRBD1. V gave up 4 bases and J gave up 4 bases; unmatched junction bases: 1. The CDR3 loop spans 14 amino acids. CDR1 KGHSH and CDR2 LQKENI come from the germline V gene.